This section outlines one T cell receptor (beta chain) sequence together with its context. These data come from a study of blood T cell repertoires in COVID-19. Study-wide context: Samples taken during acute and convalescent COVID-19 were collected in the United States, Italy and Spain. Nucleic acid was either cDNA or gDNA, and it came from T cells, B-cell-depleted T cells, or PBMCs.

Original methodology: Reference gene primer amplification in the assay estimated nucleated cell counts. Here immunoSEQ multiplex PCR was the method, and the copy in TCRdb shows in-frame clones only, minus some. V, J and clone size reflect that table, while D and trimming were determined from the DNA. The sample lists 250,000 to 350,000 clones, roughly nine tenths occurring once. V trimming: 0 bases; J trimming: 1 base; junction bases outside the gene matches: 0. The CDR3 extends over 16 amino acids. Germline V CDR1 and CDR2: KGHDR, SFDVKD. This TCR was recovered from a man aged 18-30 years with active or convalescent COVID-19. The V and J genes are TRBV24-1 and TRBJ2-1; TRBD1 aligns across 9 bases. Sample: peripheral blood. CDR3 residues: CATSDLDRGSYNEQFF. The CDR3 DNA sequence: TGTGCCACCAGTGATTTGGACAGGGGGTCCTACAATGAGCAGTTCTTC.